This entry lists 18 T cell receptor beta chains sequenced from one sample in a study of shared clonotypes between healthy human individuals. Here immunoSEQ multiplex PCR was the method, and the copy in TCRdb shows in-frame clones only, minus some. The sample consists of some 900,000 clones, approximately 80% of them appearing once. The sequencing sample was made of memory CD4+ T cells sorted from blood. Subset given: CD45RA-negative fraction. Source of these receptors: a young man in good health.

This clone came up once. The same CDR3 can be traced to other DNA sequences in this sample. V is TRBV5-1 and J is TRBJ2-1, with TRBD2 as a possible D gene (6 bases). V lost 0 bases to trimming and J lost 4 bases, with 11 bases between them. Germline CDR1 SGHRS, CDR2 YFSETQ. There are 15 residues in the CDR3. The CDR3 sequence: CASSLAVAAYNEQFF. The CDR3 DNA follows: TGCGCCAGCAGCTTGGCGGTAGCGGCGTACAATGAGCAGTTCTTC.

The chain carries TRBV7-2 and TRBJ2-7, with D possibly matching TRBD1 (5 bases). V was trimmed by 8 bases and J by 5 bases, leaving 10 bases between them. The CDR3 contains 11 residues. CDR1 is SGHTA and CDR2 is FQGNSA in the germline V gene. CDR3 sequence: CASGAFDEQYF. The DNA of the CDR3 is TGTGCCAGCGGGGCTTTTGACGAGCAGTACTTC. The full variable domain, rest sourced from reference TRBV7-2 and TRBJ2-7, is GAGVSQSPSNKVTEKGKDVELRCDPISGHTALYWYRQSLGQGLEFLIYFQGNSAPDKSGLPSDRFSAERTGGSVSTLTIQRTQQEDSAVYLCASGAFDEQYFGPGTRLTVT.

This chain connects TRBV5-1 to TRBJ1-2; D unresolved. This CDR3 is 15 amino acids long. V lost 4 bases to trimming and J lost 2 bases, with 15 bases between them. Germline V gene data show CDR1 as SGHRS and CDR2 as YFSETQ. CDR3 sequence (DNA): TGCGCCAGCAGCGCAGAAGCGGGCGGAAACTATGGCTACACCTTC. It specifies CASSAEAGGNYGYTF. Full variable domain (outside the CDR3, taken from reference TRBV5-1 and TRBJ1-2): KAGVTQTPRYLIKTRGQQVTLSCSPISGHRSVSWYQQTPGQGLQFLFEYFSETQRNKGNFPGRFSGRQFSNSRSEMNVSTLELGDSALYLCASSAEAGGNYGYTFGSGTRLTVV.

As for this clone: Other DNA sequences in this sample translate to the same CDR3. CDR3 sequence: CAWSPSDTEAFF. CDR3 coding DNA: TGTGCCTGGAGTCCCAGTGACACTGAAGCTTTCTTT. The gene calls are TRBV30 and TRBJ1-1; D gene uncertain. The CDR3 is 12 amino acids. V gave up 2 bases and J gave up 3 bases, with 7 bases separating them. CDR1 GTSNPN and CDR2 SVGIG come from the germline V gene (reference sequence).

The chain links TRBV29-1 to TRBJ2-5, with D perhaps TRBD1 or TRBD2 (7 bases each). The CDR3 has 13 residues. V was pared by 6 bases and J by 2 bases, with 13 bases between. CDR1 and CDR2 from the germline V gene are SQVTM and ANQGSEA. The CDR3 loop is CSVAGGVQETQYF. As DNA, the CDR3 is TGCAGCGTCGCAGGGGGGGTACAAGAGACCCAGTACTTC.

The J gene is TRBJ2-2, the V gene TRBV9; TRBD2 agrees at 9 bases. The length of the CDR3 is 16 residues. After removal of 3 bases from V and 1 base from J, the junction contained 4 bases not matched to a gene. Per germline, CDR1 SGDLS and CDR2 YYNGEE. CDR3 nucleotides: TGTGCCAGCAGCGATCGACTAGCGGTGAACACCGGGGAGCTGTTTTTT. As protein: CASSDRLAVNTGELFF.

V and J are TRBV10-2 and TRBJ2-1, with TRBD2 identical over 13 bases. From germline, CDR1 is WSHSY and CDR2 SAAADI. J gave up 8 bases and V 5 bases, and 6 bases lay outside the gene matches. The CDR3 runs 15 residues. The CDR3 is CASSRGTSGTDEQFF. DNA of the CDR3: TGCGCCAGCAGTAGAGGGACTAGCGGGACCGATGAGCAGTTCTTC.

This clone was detected only once. The chain joins TRBV6-5 to TRBJ1-4; D uncertain. V was clipped by 0 bases and J by 0 bases, with 8 bases between them. CDR1 is MNHEY, CDR2 SVGAGI, per germline. CDR3 size: 16 residues. For the CDR3, the DNA is TGTGCCAGCAGTTACTCTGCCCTTGCAACTAATGAAAAACTGTTTTTT. It encodes CASSYSALATNEKLFF.

The chain uses TRBV5-1 and TRBJ1-1; D is possibly TRBD1 (6 bases). Trimming shortened V by 5 bases and J by 1 base, and 9 bases separated the two germline ends. The CDR3 sequence is 13 residues long. Per germline, CDR1 SGHRS and CDR2 YFSETQ. This chain's CDR3 is CASRTTGNTEAFF. The CDR3, as DNA: TGCGCCAGCAGGACGACAGGGAACACTGAAGCTTTCTTT. Based on the CDR3 plus reference TRBV5-1 and TRBJ1-1, the full variable domain is KAGVTQTPRYLIKTRGQQVTLSCSPISGHRSVSWYQQTPGQGLQFLFEYFSETQRNKGNFPGRFSGRQFSNSRSEMNVSTLELGDSALYLCASRTTGNTEAFFGQGTRLTVV.

This clone was picked up a small number of times. The rearrangement joins TRBV4-2 to TRBJ2-1, with 8 bases matching TRBD1. Trimming took 4 bases from V and 4 from J; bases not matched to a gene: 3. Germline V gene sequence: CDR1 LGHNA, CDR2 YNFKEQ. The CDR3 spans 14 residues. The CDR3 reads CASSPRTGYNEQFF. CDR3 nucleotide sequence: TGTGCCAGCAGCCCTCGGACAGGGTACAATGAGCAGTTCTTC.

The V call is TRBV20-1, the J call TRBJ1-2, with unresolved D. Germline assignment: CDR1 DFQATT and CDR2 SNEGSKA (reference sequence). The length of the CDR3 is 11 residues. The ends were cut back, 7 bases at V and 2 bases at J, with 8 bases in the middle. The CDR3 nucleotides read TGCAGTGGAACCGGGAACTATGGCTACACCTTC. Protein product: CSGTGNYGYTF.

This clone was seen more than once but under ten times. This sequence joins TRBV6-1 and TRBJ2-1; perhaps TRBD1 as D (5 bases). V was trimmed by 1 base and J by 3 bases, leaving 13 bases between them. In germline, CDR1 is MNHNS, CDR2 SASEGT. The CDR3 covers 16 residues. CDR3 region: CASSEVWGLNYNEQFF. Written as DNA, the CDR3 is TGTGCCAGCAGTGAAGTTTGGGGCTTGAACTACAATGAGCAGTTCTTC.

On this clone itself: The identical CDR3 is also encoded by other nucleotide sequences in the sample. This sequence joins TRBV10-1 and TRBJ2-5; TRBD2 matches at 14 bases. Looked up from germline, CDR1 is WNHNN and CDR2 is SYGVQD (reference sequence). CDR3 size: 15 residues. The trim removed 5 bases at V and 3 bases at J, leaving 2 bases unmatched. CDR3 residues: CASSRGLAGEETQYF. The CDR3 DNA reads as TGCGCCAGCAGTAGGGGACTAGCGGGAGAAGAGACCCAGTACTTC.

This sequence joins TRBV6-6 and TRBJ2-1, with D tentatively TRBD1 (6 bases). V was shortened by 7 bases and J by 10 bases, with 17 bases between the two germline ends. The germline gives CDR1 MNHNY, CDR2 SVGAGI (reference sequence). This CDR3 has 13 residues. The CDR3 DNA reads as TGTGCCAGCACGGGGACAAGACTCGTAGAGCAGTTCTTC. The encoded protein is CASTGTRLVEQFF.

The rearrangement links TRBV28 to TRBJ1-1; 11 bases agree with TRBD1. The ends lost 5 bases at V and 11 bases at J; junction bases unmatched: 10. The V gene's germline CDR1 is MDHEN and CDR2 SYDVKM. The CDR3 extends over 14 amino acids. As DNA, the CDR3 is TGTGCCAGCAGTGCCCAAGGGACAGGGGGTTTTGCTTTCTTT. Translated: CASSAQGTGGFAFF.

The chain combines TRBV2 with TRBJ1-2; weak D call: TRBD1 (6 bases). Germline values: CDR1 SNHLY, CDR2 FYNNEI. The CDR3 contains 11 residues. The ends were cut back, 4 bases at V and 8 bases at J, with 8 bases in the middle. CDR3 amino acids: CASSGGAGYTF. CDR3 bases: TGTGCCAGCAGTGGGGGGGCCGGCTACACCTTC.

V gene TRBV30 combines with J gene TRBJ2-4; D may be TRBD2 (5 bases). CDR1 and CDR2 from the germline V gene are GTSNPN and SVGIG (reference sequence). The CDR3 is 14 residues long. Trimming pared 0 bases from V and 4 bases from J, leaving 10 bases between. The CDR3 reads CAWSVDGDKNIQYF. The CDR3 bases are TGTGCCTGGAGTGTGGACGGGGATAAAAACATTCAGTACTTC.

This clone is a singleton in its sample. The V gene is TRBV19, the J gene TRBJ2-7; maybe TRBD1 (6 bases). The V end lost 3 bases, the J end lost 7 bases, and 16 bases lay between the germline ends. The CDR3 has 14 amino acids. The germline V gene encodes CDR1 LNHDA and CDR2 SQIVND (reference sequence). In DNA, the CDR3 is TGTGCCAGTAGTATCGGCACAGGGAACAAAGAGCAGTACTTC. Its protein is CASSIGTGNKEQYF.